One sample yielded the 9 T cell receptor beta chains listed below, sequenced in a study of shared clonotypes between healthy human individuals. Assay used: immunoSEQ multiplex PCR; TCRdb lists only in-frame clones, some missing. The table records about 2 million clones, about 95% of them present only once. Cells designated naive CD8 were CD45RO-negative and were positively selected for CCR7, with terminally differentiated effector memory CD45RA+ cells excluded. Sequencing was done on a sample of naive CD8+ T cells sorted from blood. The receptors here all came from a man between 18 and 35 years old in good health.

This chain connects TRBV10-2 to TRBJ2-5; D possibly matches TRBD1 or TRBD2 (6 bases each). Trimming removed 6 bases from V and 4 bases from J, with 15 bases in between. This CDR3 comprises 14 residues. In germline, CDR1 is WSHSY, CDR2 SAAADI. CDR3 sequence: CASSPDPGAETQYF. The CDR3 DNA reads as TGCGCCAGCAGCCCAGATCCGGGGGCAGAGACCCAGTACTTC.

This chain joins TRBV9 and TRBJ1-4; perhaps TRBD1 as D (5 bases). The CDR3 has 15 residues. Germline-derived CDR1 and CDR2 are SGDLS and YYNGEE. Between the trimmed V and J ends, which lost 0 bases and 5 bases, there was a span of 11 bases. Here the CDR3 DNA reads TGTGCCAGCAGCGTAGGGGGGGTATTCAATGAAAAACTGTTTTTT. Amino acid sequence: CASSVGGVFNEKLFF.

The chain links TRBV5-6 to TRBJ2-7; D perhaps matches TRBD1 (6 bases). Per the germline V gene, CDR1 is SGHDT and CDR2 is YYEEEE. Trimming shortened V by 0 bases and J by 1 base, and 11 bases separated the two germline ends. The CDR3 is made up of 15 amino acids. CDR3 in DNA: TGTGCCAGCAGCTTGGATCGTAGGGGGTCCTACGAGCAGTACTTC. It specifies CASSLDRRGSYEQYF.

This clone was detected only a few times. This chain's CDR3 is CASSSPGANVLTF. DNA of the CDR3: TGTGCCAGTAGCTCCCCCGGGGCCAACGTCCTGACTTTC. The chain carries TRBV19 and TRBJ2-6; D remains ambiguous. CDR3 length: 13 amino acids. Germline CDR1 LNHDA, CDR2 SQIVND (reference sequence). V was shortened by 6 bases and J by 4 bases, with 7 bases between the two germline ends. Drawing the rest from reference TRBV19 and TRBJ2-6, the complete variable domain is DGGITQSPKYLFRKEGQNVTLSCEQNLNHDAMYWYRQDPGQGLRLIYYSQIVNDFQKGDIAEGYSVSREKKESFPLTVTSAQKNPTAFYLCASSSPGANVLTFGAGSRLTVL.

This clone was counted once. This same CDR3 is encoded by further DNA sequences in the sample. The gene calls are TRBV27 and TRBJ2-7; D is possibly TRBD1 or TRBD2 (5 bases each). Germline assignment: CDR1 MNHEY and CDR2 SMNVEV (reference sequence). V was cut by 5 bases and J by 4 bases, with 12 bases left in between. The CDR3 length is 13 residues. Here the CDR3 reads CASSPGAGYEQYF. The CDR3 DNA sequence: TGTGCCAGCAGTCCCGGGGCGGGTTACGAGCAGTACTTC.

The chain uses TRBV10-3 and TRBJ2-1, with 11 bases identical to TRBD2. The J segment lost 5 bases and the V segment lost 2 bases, leaving 5 bases of the junction unmatched. The germline CDR1 and CDR2 sequences are ENHRY and SYGVKD. The CDR3 is 16 residues long. The DNA for the CDR3 is TGTGCCATCAGTGAGCCGACTAGCGGGGACCACAATGAGCAGTTCTTC. Residues: CAISEPTSGDHNEQFF.

The rearrangement uses TRBV9 and TRBJ2-3; 12 bases match TRBD2. J lost 2 bases, V lost 4 bases, and 5 bases had no gene match. Germline CDR1 SGDLS, CDR2 YYNGEE. CDR3 size: 16 residues. The CDR3 DNA is TGTGCCAGCAGCATAGGACTAGCGGGAACCACAGATACGCAGTATTTT. This sequence encodes CASSIGLAGTTDTQYF. The full variable domain, in which reference TRBV9 and TRBJ2-3 provide the parts outside the CDR3, is DSGVTQTPKHLITATGQRVTLRCSPRSGDLSVYWYQQSLDQGLQFLIQYYNGEERAKGNILERFSAQQFPDLHSELNLSSLELGDSALYFCASSIGLAGTTDTQYFGPGTRLTVL.

V gene TRBV6-5 combines with J gene TRBJ2-7; tentative D call: TRBD1 (6 bases). The germline gives CDR1 MNHEY, CDR2 SVGAGI. Trimming stripped 5 bases from V and 3 bases from J, with 17 bases between. The CDR3 has 15 amino acids. The CDR3 loop is CASSPSPGDGYEQYF. The CDR3 bases are TGTGCCAGCAGTCCTAGCCCAGGGGACGGCTACGAGCAGTACTTC.

V is TRBV7-9 and J is TRBJ2-4; 7 bases map to TRBD2. The CDR3 covers 13 residues. V shed 4 bases, J shed 7 bases, and the junction held 4 bases outside the gene matches. CDR1 SEHNR and CDR2 FQNEAQ come from the germline V gene (reference sequence). CDR3 nucleotides: TGTGCCAGCAGCTCCCCGGGAGGCAACATTCAGTACTTC. Its translation: CASSSPGGNIQYF.